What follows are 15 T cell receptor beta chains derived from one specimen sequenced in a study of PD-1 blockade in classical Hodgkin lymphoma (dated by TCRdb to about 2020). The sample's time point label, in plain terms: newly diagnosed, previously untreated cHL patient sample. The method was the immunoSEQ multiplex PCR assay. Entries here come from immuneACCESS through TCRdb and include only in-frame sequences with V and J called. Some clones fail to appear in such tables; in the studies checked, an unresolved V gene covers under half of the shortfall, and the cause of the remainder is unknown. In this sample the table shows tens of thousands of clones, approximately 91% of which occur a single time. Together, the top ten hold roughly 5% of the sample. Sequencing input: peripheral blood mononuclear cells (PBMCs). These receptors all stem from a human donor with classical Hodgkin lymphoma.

The CDR3 is CSVSGTETQYF. CDR3 sequence (DNA): TGCAGCGTATCAGGGACAGAGACCCAGTACTTC. The chain couples TRBV29-1 to TRBJ2-5; tentatively, D is TRBD1 or TRBD2 (5 bases each). Germline V gene data show CDR1 as SQVTM and CDR2 as ANQGSEA. The CDR3 runs 11 residues. Trimming took 6 bases from V and 4 from J, leaving 9 bases between them.

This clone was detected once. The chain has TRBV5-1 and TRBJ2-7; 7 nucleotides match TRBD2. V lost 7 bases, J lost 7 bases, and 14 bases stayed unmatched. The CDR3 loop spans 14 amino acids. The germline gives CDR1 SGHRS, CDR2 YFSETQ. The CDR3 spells CASASTGGSEEQYF. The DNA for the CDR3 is TGCGCCAGCGCCTCGACGGGAGGTTCTGAAGAGCAGTACTTC.

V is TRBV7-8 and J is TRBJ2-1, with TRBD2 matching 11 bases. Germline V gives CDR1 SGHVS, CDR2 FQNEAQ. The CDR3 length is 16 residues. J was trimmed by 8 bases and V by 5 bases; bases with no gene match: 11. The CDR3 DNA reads TGTGCCAGCAGCGCGCGACTAGCGGGAAGGGTCCATGAGCAGTTCTTC. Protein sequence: CASSARLAGRVHEQFF.

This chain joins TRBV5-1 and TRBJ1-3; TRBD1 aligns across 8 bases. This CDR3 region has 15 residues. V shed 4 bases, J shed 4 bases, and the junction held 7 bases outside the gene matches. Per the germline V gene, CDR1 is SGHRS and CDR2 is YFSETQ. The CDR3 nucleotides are TGCGCCAGCAGCGAATCCACAGGGGGAGGAAACACCATATATTTT. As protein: CASSESTGGGNTIYF.

The chain's CDR3 is CASSLGEDTQYF. CDR3 DNA sequence: TGTGCCAGCAGCTTGGGGGAGGATACGCAGTATTTT. The chain has TRBV5-4 and TRBJ2-3; possible D gene TRBD2, 5 bases. V lost 0 bases and J lost 6, with 5 bases in between. CDR1 SGHNT and CDR2 YYREEE come from the germline V gene (reference sequence). The CDR3 loop spans 12 amino acids.

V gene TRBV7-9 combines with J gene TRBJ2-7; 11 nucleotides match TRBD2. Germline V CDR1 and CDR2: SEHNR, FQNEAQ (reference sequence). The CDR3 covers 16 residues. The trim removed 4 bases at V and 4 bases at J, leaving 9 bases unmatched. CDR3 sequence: CASSSLGLAGGYEQYV. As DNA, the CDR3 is TGTGCCAGCAGCTCCCTCGGACTAGCGGGTGGGTACGAGCAGTACGTC.

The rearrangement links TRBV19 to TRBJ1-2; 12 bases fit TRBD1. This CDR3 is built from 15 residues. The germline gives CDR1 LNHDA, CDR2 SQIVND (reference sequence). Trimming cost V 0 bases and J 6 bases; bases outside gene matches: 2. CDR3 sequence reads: CASSIEGTGGDGYTF. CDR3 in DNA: TGTGCCAGTAGTATAGAGGGGACAGGGGGCGATGGCTACACCTTC.

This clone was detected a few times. This chain's CDR3 is CASRPTSGRNEQFF. Written as DNA, the CDR3 is TGTGCCAGCAGACCGACTAGCGGGAGAAATGAGCAGTTCTTC. J is TRBJ2-1 and V is TRBV6-6; TRBD2 matches at 12 bases. V dropped 6 bases and J dropped 7; count of bases not matched to a gene: 4. Germline V lookup: CDR1 MNHNY, CDR2 SVGAGI (reference sequence). The CDR3 contains 14 residues.

The CDR3 DNA reads as TGTGCCAGCAGTCAGGCAGTAGGCATCGAGCAGTACTTC. Its translation: CASSQAVGIEQYF. V usage is TRBV2 and J usage is TRBJ2-7; D gene ambiguous. Trimming shortened V by 5 bases and J by 6 bases, and 14 bases separated the two germline ends. The CDR3 length is 13 residues. CDR1 and CDR2 from the germline V gene are SNHLY and FYNNEI.

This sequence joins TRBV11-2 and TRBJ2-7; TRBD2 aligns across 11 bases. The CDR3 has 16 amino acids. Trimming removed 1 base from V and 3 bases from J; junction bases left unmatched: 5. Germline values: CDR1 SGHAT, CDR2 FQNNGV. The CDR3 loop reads CASSLVSSGRNYEQYF. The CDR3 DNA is TGTGCCAGCAGCTTAGTCTCTAGCGGGAGGAACTACGAGCAGTACTTC.

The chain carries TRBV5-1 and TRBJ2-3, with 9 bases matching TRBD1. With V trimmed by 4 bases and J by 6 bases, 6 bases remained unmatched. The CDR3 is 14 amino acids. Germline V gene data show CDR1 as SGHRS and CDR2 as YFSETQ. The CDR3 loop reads CASSRTGEVDTQYF. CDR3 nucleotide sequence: TGCGCCAGCAGCCGGACAGGGGAAGTGGATACGCAGTATTTT.

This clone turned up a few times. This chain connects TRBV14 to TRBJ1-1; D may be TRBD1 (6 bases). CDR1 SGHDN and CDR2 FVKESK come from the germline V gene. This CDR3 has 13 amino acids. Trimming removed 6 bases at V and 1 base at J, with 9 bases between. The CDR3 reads CASSVQGNTEAFF. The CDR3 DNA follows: TGTGCCAGCAGTGTACAGGGGAACACTGAAGCTTTCTTT.

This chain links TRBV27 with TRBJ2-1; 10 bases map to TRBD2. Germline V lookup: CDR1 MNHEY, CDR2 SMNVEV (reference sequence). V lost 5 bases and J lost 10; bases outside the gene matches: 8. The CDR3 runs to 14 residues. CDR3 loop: CASSAGTSAREQFF. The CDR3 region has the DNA TGTGCCAGCAGTGCCGGGACTAGCGCAAGAGAGCAGTTCTTC.

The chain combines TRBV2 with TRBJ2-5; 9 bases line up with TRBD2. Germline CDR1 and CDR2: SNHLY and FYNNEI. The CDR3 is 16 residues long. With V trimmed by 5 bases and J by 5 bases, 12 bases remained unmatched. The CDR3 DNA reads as TGTGCCAGCAGTAAAATAGCGGGAGAAATGGAGGAGACCCAGTACTTC. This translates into CASSKIAGEMEETQYF.

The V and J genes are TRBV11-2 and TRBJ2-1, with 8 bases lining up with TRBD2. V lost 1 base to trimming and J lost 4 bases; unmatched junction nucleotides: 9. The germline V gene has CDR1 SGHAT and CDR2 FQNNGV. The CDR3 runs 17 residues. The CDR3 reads CASSLAHPSGSYNEQFF. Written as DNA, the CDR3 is TGTGCCAGCAGCTTAGCCCACCCCAGCGGGAGTTACAATGAGCAGTTCTTC.